The TCR beta chain under discussion was sequenced for a study of T cell responses to AZD1222 COVID-19 vaccine. About the study: Analysis merged second doses at about 4 or about 12 weeks. Study-wide results and limits: Most donors were white British and more were female, and clonal diversity was possibly underestimated. Spike-specific TCR depth and breadth grew after two AZD1222 doses.

As concerns this clone: Its specificity is unknown.

Produced via immunoSEQ multiplex PCR; TCRdb's table is partial and in-frame only. This sample carries about 140,000 clones, roughly 92% of them seen once, and the ten largest clones take 4% to 5.5%. Unmatched junction bases numbered 9, after V lost 3 bases and J lost 6 bases. Germline-derived CDR1 and CDR2 are SGHAT and FQNNGV. This CDR3 spans 16 amino acids. The rearrangement joins TRBV11-2 to TRBJ2-1, with 9 bases matching TRBD2. This sequence was found in an adult in good health. The input for sequencing was peripheral blood, taken on day 0 of AZD1222 vaccination. CDR3 sequence reads: CASSFRSSGTTNEQFF. CDR3 DNA: TGTGCCAGCAGCTTCCGGTCTAGCGGGACAACCAATGAGCAGTTCTTC.